The 5 T cell receptor beta chains listed next were all sequenced from one sample in a study of Graves' ophthalmopathy and Graves' hyperthyroidism. Investigators amplified TCR beta CDR3 regions from RNA transcripts. HTBI primers primed a first-round RT-PCR, and a second-round multiplex PCR followed. One entry per CDR3 protein, called by TCRdb with MiXCR from the multiplex PCR reads. The sample has under 350,000 distinct CDR3 sequences, roughly 16% seen once. The sequenced sample consisted of peripheral blood. The receptors here all came from an adult man with Graves' ophthalmopathy.

The table lists this clonotype with many counts. The gene calls are TRBV29-1 and TRBJ1-2; no clear D gene. Trimming shortened V by 2 bases and J by 5 bases, and 12 bases separated the two germline ends. The V gene's germline CDR1 is SQVTM and CDR2 ANQGSEA. CDR3 size: 13 residues. The CDR3 DNA sequence: TGCAGCGTTGAATTTCCCAGTGGTTATGGCTACACCTTC. It yields the protein CSVEFPSGYGYTF.

This clonotype was seen ten or more times. V is TRBV20-1 and J is TRBJ1-5, with D possibly being TRBD1 (6 bases). This CDR3 contains 12 residues. Trimming removed 2 bases from V and 10 bases from J, with 12 bases in between. Germline V gene data show CDR1 as DFQATT and CDR2 as SNEGSKA (reference sequence). The CDR3 loop reads CSARLPGQPQHF. The CDR3 coding sequence is TGCAGTGCTAGATTACCGGGACAACCCCAGCATTTT.

This clonotype occurred many times. The chain combines TRBV7-3 with TRBJ2-7; D is tentatively TRBD1 or TRBD2 (7 bases each). CDR3 length: 16 amino acids. The germline V gene encodes CDR1 SGHTA and CDR2 FQGTGA. Trimming removed 1 base from V and 5 bases from J, with 18 bases in between. The CDR3 DNA follows: TGTGCCAGCAGCTTAAGTAGGGAGGGGGCGACGAACGAGCAGTACTTC. Protein product: CASSLSREGATNEQYF.

The table lists this clonotype with many counts. The rearrangement links TRBV29-1 to TRBJ1-1; 9 positions agree with TRBD1. Germline CDR1 and CDR2: SQVTM and ANQGSEA. The ends lost 6 bases at V and 4 bases at J; junction bases unmatched: 6. The CDR3 is 13 amino acids. The CDR3 DNA is TGCAGCGTGAGGGACAGGGAGAGCACTGAAGCTTTCTTT. This translates into CSVRDRESTEAFF.

This clonotype was counted at least ten times. This chain uses TRBV27 with TRBJ2-7; no definite D call. CDR1 and CDR2 (germline): MNHEY, SMNVEV (reference sequence). Trimming stripped 1 base from V and 5 bases from J, with 15 bases between. The CDR3 length is 15 residues. Here the CDR3 reads CASSLWSVSGDEQYF. The CDR3 coding sequence is TGTGCCAGCAGTTTATGGTCGGTTTCGGGTGACGAGCAGTACTTC.